The entry that follows covers one T cell receptor (beta chain) sequence. The sample is drawn from a study of blood T cell repertoires in COVID-19. The overall study: T cells, B-cell-depleted T cells, or PBMCs supplied cDNA or gDNA.

The CDR3 extends over 11 amino acids. The germline gives CDR1 SNHLY, CDR2 FYNNEI. V was pared by 7 bases and J by 9 bases, with 10 bases between. Per the original methods: Estimates of nucleated cell counts were drawn from the amplification of reference gene primers. The method was immunoSEQ multiplex PCR; TCRdb's version includes in-frame clones alone and lacks a portion of them. From that table come the V and J calls and clone size; the DNA was used to work out D and trimming. Here the sample spans about 240,000 clones, approximately 85% being singletons. The sequenced material came from peripheral blood. The TCR was taken from a woman aged 60-75 years with active or convalescent COVID-19. This chain uses TRBV2 with TRBJ2-1; D is ambiguous. DNA for the CDR3: TGTGCCAGCAATGGAGTGGGTGAGCAGTTCTTC. Translated, it gives CASNGVGEQFF.